This T cell receptor (beta chain) was sequenced for a study of blood T cell repertoires in COVID-19. Germline CDR1 reads SNHLY; CDR2 reads FYNNEI. V lost 7 bases and J 7 bases, leaving 16 bases between the germline ends. The CDR3 sequence is 13 residues long. The protocol was immunoSEQ multiplex PCR, while the TCRdb copy is restricted to in-frame clones and leaves out a portion. The sample lists roughly 250,000 clones; around 82% were seen once. This TCR came from a human donor in a cohort sampled during active COVID-19. Sequencing input: peripheral blood. The chain uses TRBV2 and TRBJ1-2; tentatively, D is TRBD1 (5 bases). The CDR3 region has the DNA TGTGCCAGCACCGGGGGGGAGGTTTCTGGCTACACCTTC. Protein sequence: CASTGGEVSGYTF.